The following is a TCR beta chain sequence with its context. These data originate in a study of brain T cells in children with intractable seizures. Assay used: immunoSEQ multiplex PCR; TCRdb lists only in-frame clones, some missing. Of 100,000 to 120,000 clones in the sample, 85% to 95% were seen once. The sequencing used peripheral blood, collected at surgery. This TCR derives from a boy under two years old with hemimegalencephaly and intractable seizures.

The CDR3 spells CASSLSGRVGYGYTF. CDR3 DNA sequence: TGTGCCAGCAGCTTAAGTGGGCGGGTTGGATATGGCTACACCTTC. The genes are TRBV7-9 and TRBJ1-2; D is unresolved. This CDR3 comprises 15 residues. Between the trimmed V and J ends, which lost 2 bases and 5 bases, there was a span of 15 bases. CDR1 and CDR2 (germline): SEHNR, FQNEAQ (reference sequence).